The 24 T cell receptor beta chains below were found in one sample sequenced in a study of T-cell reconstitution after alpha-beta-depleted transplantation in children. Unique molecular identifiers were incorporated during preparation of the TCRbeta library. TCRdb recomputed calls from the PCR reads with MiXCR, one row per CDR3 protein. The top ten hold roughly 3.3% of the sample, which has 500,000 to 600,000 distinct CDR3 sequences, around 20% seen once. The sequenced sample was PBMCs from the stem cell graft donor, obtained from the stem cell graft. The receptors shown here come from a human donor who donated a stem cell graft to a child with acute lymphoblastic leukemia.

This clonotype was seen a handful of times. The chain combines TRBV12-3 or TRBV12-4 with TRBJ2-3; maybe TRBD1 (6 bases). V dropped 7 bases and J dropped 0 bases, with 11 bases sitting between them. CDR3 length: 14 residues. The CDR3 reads CASNQGLSTDTQYF. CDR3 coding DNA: TGTGCCAGCAATCAGGGGCTTAGCACAGATACGCAGTATTTT.

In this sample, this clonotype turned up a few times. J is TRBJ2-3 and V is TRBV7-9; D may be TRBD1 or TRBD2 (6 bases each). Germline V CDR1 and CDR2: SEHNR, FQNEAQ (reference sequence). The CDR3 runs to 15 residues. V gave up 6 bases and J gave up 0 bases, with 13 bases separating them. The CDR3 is CASSTTRGSTDTQYF. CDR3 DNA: TGTGCCAGCAGTACGACTAGGGGGAGCACAGATACGCAGTATTTT.

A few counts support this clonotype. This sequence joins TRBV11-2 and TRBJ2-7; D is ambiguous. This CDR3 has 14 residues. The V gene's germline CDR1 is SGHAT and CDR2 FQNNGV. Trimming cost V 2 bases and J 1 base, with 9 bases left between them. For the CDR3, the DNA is TGTGCCAGCAGCTTATCCCGGGCGTCCTACGAGCAGTACTTC. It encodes CASSLSRASYEQYF.

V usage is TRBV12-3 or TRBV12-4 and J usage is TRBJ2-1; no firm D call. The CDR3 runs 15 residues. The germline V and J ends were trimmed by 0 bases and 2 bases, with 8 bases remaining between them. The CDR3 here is CASSLAGFAYNEQFF. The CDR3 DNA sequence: TGTGCCAGCAGTTTAGCGGGATTCGCCTACAATGAGCAGTTCTTC.

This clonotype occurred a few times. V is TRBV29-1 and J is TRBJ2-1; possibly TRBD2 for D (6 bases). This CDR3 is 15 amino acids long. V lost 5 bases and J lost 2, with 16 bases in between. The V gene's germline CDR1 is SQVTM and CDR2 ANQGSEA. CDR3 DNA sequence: TGCAGCGTTTCTCCCGGGGACTCTCCCTACAATGAGCAGTTCTTC. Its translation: CSVSPGDSPYNEQFF.

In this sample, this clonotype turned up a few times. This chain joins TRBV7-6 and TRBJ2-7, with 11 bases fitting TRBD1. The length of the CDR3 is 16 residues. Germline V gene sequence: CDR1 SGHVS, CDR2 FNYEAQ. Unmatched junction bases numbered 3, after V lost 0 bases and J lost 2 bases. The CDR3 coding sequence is TGTGCCAGCAGCTTAGCAGAGGGACAGGGGGCCTACGAGCAGTACTTC. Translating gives CASSLAEGQGAYEQYF.

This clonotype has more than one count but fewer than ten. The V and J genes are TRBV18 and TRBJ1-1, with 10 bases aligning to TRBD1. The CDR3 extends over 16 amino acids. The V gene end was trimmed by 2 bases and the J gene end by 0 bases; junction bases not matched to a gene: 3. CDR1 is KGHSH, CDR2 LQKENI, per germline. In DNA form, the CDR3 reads TGTGCCAGCTCACCAGGGACAGGGGTCCTGAACACTGAAGCTTTCTTT. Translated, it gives CASSPGTGVLNTEAFF.

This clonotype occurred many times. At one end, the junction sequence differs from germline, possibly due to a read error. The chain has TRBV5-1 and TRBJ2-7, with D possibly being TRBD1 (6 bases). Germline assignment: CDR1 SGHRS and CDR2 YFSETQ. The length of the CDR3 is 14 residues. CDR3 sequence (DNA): TGTGCCAGCAGTTTGTTAACAGGGAGCTACGAGCAGTACTTC. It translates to CASSLLTGSYEQYF.

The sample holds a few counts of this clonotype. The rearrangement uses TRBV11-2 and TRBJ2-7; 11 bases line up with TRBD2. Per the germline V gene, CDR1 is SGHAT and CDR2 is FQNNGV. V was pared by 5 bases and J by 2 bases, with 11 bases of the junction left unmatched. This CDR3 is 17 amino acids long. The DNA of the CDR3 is TGTGCCAGCAGCCCGATGCTAGCGGGAGGTACCGCCTACGAGCAGTACTTC. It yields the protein CASSPMLAGGTAYEQYF.

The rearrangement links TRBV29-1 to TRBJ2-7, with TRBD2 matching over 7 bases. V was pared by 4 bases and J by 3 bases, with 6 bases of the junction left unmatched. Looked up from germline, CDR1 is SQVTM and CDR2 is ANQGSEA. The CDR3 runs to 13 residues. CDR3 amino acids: CSVVSAGYYEQYF. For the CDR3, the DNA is TGCAGCGTTGTATCAGCGGGATACTACGAGCAGTACTTC.

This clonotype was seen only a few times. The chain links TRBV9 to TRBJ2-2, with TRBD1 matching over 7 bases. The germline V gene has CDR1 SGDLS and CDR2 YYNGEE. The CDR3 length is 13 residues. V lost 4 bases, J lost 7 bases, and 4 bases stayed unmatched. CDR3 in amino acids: CASSPTGDGELFF. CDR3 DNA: TGTGCCAGCAGCCCCACAGGGGACGGGGAGCTGTTTTTT.

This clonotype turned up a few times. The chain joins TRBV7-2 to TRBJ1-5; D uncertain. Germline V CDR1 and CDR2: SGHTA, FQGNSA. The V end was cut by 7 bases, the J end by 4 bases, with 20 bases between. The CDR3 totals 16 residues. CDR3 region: CASTSAPGPKNQPQHF. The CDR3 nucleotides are TGTGCCAGCACTTCCGCCCCCGGGCCGAAAAATCAGCCCCAGCATTTT.

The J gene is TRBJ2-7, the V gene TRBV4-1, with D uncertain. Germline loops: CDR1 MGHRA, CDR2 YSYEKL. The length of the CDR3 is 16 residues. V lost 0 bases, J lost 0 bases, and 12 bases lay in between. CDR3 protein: CASSQDSSLTSYEQYF. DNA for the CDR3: TGCGCCAGCAGCCAAGATTCCAGTCTTACCTCCTACGAGCAGTACTTC.

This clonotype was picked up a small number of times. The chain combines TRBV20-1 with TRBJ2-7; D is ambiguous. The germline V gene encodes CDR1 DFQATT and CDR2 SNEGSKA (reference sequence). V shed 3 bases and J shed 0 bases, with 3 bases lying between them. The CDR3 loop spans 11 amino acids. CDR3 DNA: TGCAGTGCTAGGATCTCCTACGAGCAGTACTTC. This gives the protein CSARISYEQYF.

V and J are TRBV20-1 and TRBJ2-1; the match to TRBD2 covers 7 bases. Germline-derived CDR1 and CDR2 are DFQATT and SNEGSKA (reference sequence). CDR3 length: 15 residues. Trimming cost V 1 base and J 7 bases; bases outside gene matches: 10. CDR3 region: CSARVNLAERNEQFF. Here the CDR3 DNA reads TGCAGTGCTAGAGTAAACCTAGCGGAAAGGAATGAGCAGTTCTTC.

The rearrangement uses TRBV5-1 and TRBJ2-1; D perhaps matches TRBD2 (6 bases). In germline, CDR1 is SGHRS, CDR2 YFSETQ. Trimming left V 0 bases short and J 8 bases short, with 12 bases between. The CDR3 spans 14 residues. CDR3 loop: CASSLVGGKDEQFF. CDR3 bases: TGCGCCAGCAGCTTGGTTGGGGGGAAGGATGAGCAGTTCTTC. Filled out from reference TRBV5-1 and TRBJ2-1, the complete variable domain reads KAGVTQTPRYLIKTRGQQVTLSCSPISGHRSVSWYQQTPGQGLQFLFEYFSETQRNKGNFPGRFSGRQFSNSRSEMNVSTLELGDSALYLCASSLVGGKDEQFFGPGTRLTVL.

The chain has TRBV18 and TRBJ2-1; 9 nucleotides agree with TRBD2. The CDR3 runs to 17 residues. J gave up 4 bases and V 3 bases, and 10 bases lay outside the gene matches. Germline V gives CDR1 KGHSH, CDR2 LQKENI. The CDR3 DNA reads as TGTGCCAGCTCACCGGTTGCGGGAGGGCCCTTTTACAATGAGCAGTTCTTC. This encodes CASSPVAGGPFYNEQFF.

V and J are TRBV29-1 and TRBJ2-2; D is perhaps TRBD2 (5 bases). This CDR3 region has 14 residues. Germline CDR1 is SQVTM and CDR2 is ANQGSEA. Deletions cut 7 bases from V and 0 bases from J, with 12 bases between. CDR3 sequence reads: CSAAKRANTGELFF. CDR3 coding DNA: TGCAGCGCAGCGAAGAGGGCGAACACCGGGGAGCTGTTTTTT.

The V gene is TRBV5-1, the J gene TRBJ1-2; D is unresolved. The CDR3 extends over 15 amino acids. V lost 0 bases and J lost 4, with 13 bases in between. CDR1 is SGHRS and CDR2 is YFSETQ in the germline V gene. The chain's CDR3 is CASSLGGRFLYGYTF. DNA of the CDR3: TGCGCCAGCAGCTTGGGAGGCCGGTTCCTCTATGGCTACACCTTC.

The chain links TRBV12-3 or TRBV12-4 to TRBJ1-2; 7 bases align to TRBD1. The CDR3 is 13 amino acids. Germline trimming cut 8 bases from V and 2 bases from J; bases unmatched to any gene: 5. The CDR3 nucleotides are TGTGCCAGCCGACAGGGTGACAACTATGGCTACACCTTC. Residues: CASRQGDNYGYTF.

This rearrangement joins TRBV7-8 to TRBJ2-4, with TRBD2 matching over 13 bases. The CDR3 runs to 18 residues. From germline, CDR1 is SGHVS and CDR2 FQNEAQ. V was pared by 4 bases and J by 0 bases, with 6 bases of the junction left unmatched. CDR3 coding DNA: TGTGCCAGCAGCTCACTAGCGGGAGGGCCAATAGCCAAAAACATTCAGTACTTC. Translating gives CASSSLAGGPIAKNIQYF.

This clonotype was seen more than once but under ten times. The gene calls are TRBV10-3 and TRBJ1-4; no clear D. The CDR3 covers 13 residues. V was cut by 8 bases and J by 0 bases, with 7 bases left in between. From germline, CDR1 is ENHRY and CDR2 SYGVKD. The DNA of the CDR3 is TGTGCCATCGCTCTGTCAACTAATGAAAAACTGTTTTTT. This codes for CAIALSTNEKLFF.

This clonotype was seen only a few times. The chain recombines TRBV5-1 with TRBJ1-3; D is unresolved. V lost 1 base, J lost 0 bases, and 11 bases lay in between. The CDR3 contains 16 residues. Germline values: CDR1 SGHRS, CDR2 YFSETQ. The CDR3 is CASSLPGLGSGNTIYF. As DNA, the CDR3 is TGCGCCAGCAGCTTGCCGGGTCTTGGCTCTGGAAACACCATATATTTT.

The CDR3 nucleotides read TGTGCCTGTGATTCCCCCGTAGATACGCAGTATTTT. This encodes CACDSPVDTQYF. The gene calls are TRBV30 and TRBJ2-3; D is unresolved. This CDR3 has 12 amino acids. Trimming shortened V by 6 bases and J by 5 bases, and 12 bases separated the two germline ends. Germline-derived CDR1 and CDR2 are GTSNPN and SVGIG (reference sequence).